This is a list of T cell receptor beta chains from one sample in a study of neurological immune-mediated disorders. One entry per CDR3 protein results from TCRdb running MiXCR on the 5' RACE reads. Altogether some 66,000 distinct CDR3 sequences are present, roughly 3.7% being singletons, with the ten largest covering just over 2.5%. The sequenced sample was PBMCs. Every receptor here comes from a man aged 50 to 59 with multiple sclerosis. CDR3s include the opening cysteine and the closing phenylalanine or tryptophan.

V,J,CDR3
TRBV28,TRBJ1-2,CASIDIGTGINYGYTF
TRBV6-6,TRBJ1-1,CGGGELNTEAFF
TRBV9,TRBJ2-3,CASSVPPEVRPSTDTQYF
TRBV3-1,TRBJ2-1,CASSQGLAGGYEQFF
TRBV5-1,TRBJ2-7,CASSDLAGSYEQYF
TRBV20-1,TRBJ2-1,CSARTGTSGNEQFF
TRBV7-2,TRBJ1-1,CATKVWGSNTEAFF
TRBV5-1,TRBJ2-7,CASSPRGGRTYEQYF
TRBV4-2,TRBJ2-7,CASSQFYQRGAYEQYF
TRBV6-2/TRBV6-3,TRBJ2-7,CASSLADEQYF
TRBV4-2,TRBJ2-1,CASSQAASGGSYNEQFF
TRBV15,TRBJ2-7,CATSRYYTDEQYF
TRBV5-1,TRBJ2-1,CASSQSGQYNEQFF
TRBV6-6,TRBJ1-6,CASSPTDRRNSPLHF
TRBV11-2,TRBJ1-3,CASSLFGPAGGNTIYF
TRBV7-2,TRBJ2-3,CASSLRGGTDTQYF
TRBV20-1,TRBJ2-5,CSASKQVRTQYF
TRBV18,TRBJ1-5,CASSLMGTLSQGQPQHF
TRBV4-1,TRBJ2-5,CASSQDALMETQYF
TRBV3-1,TRBJ2-1,CASSRAGGAGNEQFF
TRBV20-1,TRBJ1-1,CSAREGTGLPEAFF
TRBV7-8,TRBJ2-6,CASSPMTGTGYSGANVLTF
TRBV6-5,TRBJ2-5,CASSYSPQGAQETQYF
TRBV5-6,TRBJ1-2,CASSFTRNYGYTF
TRBV7-9,TRBJ1-3,CASSTGRNTIYF
TRBV5-1,TRBJ1-4,CASSGNGGSEKLFF
TRBV9,TRBJ2-5,CASSVRSGGARETQYF
TRBV9,TRBJ2-2,CASSVGTNTGELFF
TRBV7-9,TRBJ2-1,CASELAGVVEQFF
TRBV10-3,TRBJ2-1,CAISAGTSAYNEQFF
TRBV5-1,TRBJ2-2,CASSMNTGELFF
TRBV18,TRBJ2-7,CASSQGQSYEQYF
TRBV14,TRBJ1-4,CASSLGRGPRNEKLFF
TRBV9,TRBJ2-3,CASSPRQPSDTQYF
TRBV6-6,TRBJ1-6,CASSPTDRRNSPLNF
TRBV5-1,TRBJ2-5,CASSPAGAQETQYF
TRBV6-5,TRBJ1-5,CASSTSGPLLSNQPQHF
TRBV24-1,TRBJ2-3,CATSDFQDRGSDTQYF
TRBV6-6,TRBJ2-2,CASSPRTRNTGELFF
TRBV7-2,TRBJ1-5,CASSPSPGMNQPQHF
TRBV5-1,TRBJ1-2,CASSLGQISYGYTF
TRBV5-5,TRBJ2-5,CASSKGQEETQYF
TRBV5-8,TRBJ1-1,CASRASAGLGNTEAFF
TRBV6-6,TRBJ1-1,CASSYFRTEAFF
TRBV28,TRBJ2-2,CASLRDRGVGEFMTGELFF
TRBV20-1,TRBJ2-1,CSAPRDRYNEQFF
TRBV5-1,TRBJ1-5,CASSLRGDSNQPQHF
TRBV4-1,TRBJ1-6,CASSQDWQVMNSPLHF
TRBV12-3/TRBV12-4,TRBJ2-1,CASSLSAVNEQFF
TRBV15,TRBJ1-6,CATSRGVFYNSPLNF
TRBV7-6,TRBJ2-1,CASSLARGTSSYNEQFF
TRBV19,TRBJ2-2,CARSPGQGPTGELFF
TRBV18,TRBJ1-6,CASSPTASHSPLNF
TRBV4-3,TRBJ2-3,CASSQGLVTATDTQYF